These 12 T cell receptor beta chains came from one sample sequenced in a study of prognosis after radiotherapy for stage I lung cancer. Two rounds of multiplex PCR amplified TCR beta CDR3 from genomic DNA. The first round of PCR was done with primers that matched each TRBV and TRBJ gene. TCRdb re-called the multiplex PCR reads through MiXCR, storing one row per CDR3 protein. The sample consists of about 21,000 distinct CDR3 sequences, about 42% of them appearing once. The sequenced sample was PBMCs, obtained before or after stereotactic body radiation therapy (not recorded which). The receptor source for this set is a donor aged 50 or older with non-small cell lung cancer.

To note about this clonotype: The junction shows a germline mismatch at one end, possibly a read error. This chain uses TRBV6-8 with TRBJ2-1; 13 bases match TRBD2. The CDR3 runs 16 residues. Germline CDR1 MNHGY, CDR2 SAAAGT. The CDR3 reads CASIYGGTSGMNEQFF. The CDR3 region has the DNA TGTGCCAGCATTTACGGAGGGACTAGCGGGATGAATGAGCAGTTCTTC.

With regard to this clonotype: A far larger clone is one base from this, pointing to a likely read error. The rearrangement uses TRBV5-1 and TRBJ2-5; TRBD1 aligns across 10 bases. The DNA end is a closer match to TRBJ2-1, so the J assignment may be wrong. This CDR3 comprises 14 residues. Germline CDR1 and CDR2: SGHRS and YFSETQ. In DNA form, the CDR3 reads TGCGCCAGCAACGGGACAGGGGTCTACAATGAGCAGTTCTTC. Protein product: CASNGTGVYNEQFF.

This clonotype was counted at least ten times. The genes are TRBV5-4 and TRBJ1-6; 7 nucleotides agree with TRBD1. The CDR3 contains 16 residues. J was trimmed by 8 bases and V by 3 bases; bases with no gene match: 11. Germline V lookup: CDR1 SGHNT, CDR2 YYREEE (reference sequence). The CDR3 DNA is TGTGCCAGCAGCTCCTCACAGGCAGGGACAGATTCACCCCTCCACTTT. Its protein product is CASSSSQAGTDSPLHF.

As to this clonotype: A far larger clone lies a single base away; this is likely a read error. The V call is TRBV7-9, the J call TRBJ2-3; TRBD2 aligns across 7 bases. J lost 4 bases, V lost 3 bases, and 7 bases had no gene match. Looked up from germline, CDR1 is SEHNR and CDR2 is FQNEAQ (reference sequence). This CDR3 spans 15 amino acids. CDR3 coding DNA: TGTGCCAGCAGCTTGGTACTAGCGTTCCCAGATACGCAGTATTTT. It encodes CASSLVLAFPDTQYF.

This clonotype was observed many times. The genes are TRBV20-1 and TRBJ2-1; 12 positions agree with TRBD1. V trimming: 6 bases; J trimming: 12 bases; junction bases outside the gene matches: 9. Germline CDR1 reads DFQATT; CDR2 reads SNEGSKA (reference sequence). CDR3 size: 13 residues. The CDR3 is CSATGQGALWQFF. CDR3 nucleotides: TGCAGTGCCACGGGACAGGGGGCTTTATGGCAGTTCTTC.

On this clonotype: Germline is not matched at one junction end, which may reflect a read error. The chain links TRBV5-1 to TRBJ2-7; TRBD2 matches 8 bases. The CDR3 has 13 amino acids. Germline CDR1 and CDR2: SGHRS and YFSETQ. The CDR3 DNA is TGCGTCAGCATCCGTTCTAGCGGGTACGAGCAGTACTTC. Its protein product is CVSIRSSGYEQYF. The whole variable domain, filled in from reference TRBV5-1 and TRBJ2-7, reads KAGVTQTPRYLIKTRGQQVTLSCSPISGHRSVSWYQQTPGQGLQFLFEYFSETQRNKGNFPGRFSGRQFSNSRSEMNVSTLELGDSALYLCVSIRSSGYEQYFGPGTRLTVT.

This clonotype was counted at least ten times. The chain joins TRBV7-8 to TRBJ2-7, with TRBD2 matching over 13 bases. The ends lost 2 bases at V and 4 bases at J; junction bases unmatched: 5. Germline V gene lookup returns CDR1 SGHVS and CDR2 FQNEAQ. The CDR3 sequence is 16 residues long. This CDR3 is CASSLRLGLAGYEQYF. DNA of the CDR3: TGTGCCAGCAGCTTAAGGCTGGGACTAGCGGGGTACGAGCAGTACTTC.

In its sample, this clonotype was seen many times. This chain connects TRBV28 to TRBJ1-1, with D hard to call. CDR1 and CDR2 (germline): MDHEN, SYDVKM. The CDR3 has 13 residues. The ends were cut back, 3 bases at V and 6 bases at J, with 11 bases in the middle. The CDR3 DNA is TGTGCCAGCAGTTTTCTATTTCGCCCTGAAGCTTTCTTT. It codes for CASSFLFRPEAFF.

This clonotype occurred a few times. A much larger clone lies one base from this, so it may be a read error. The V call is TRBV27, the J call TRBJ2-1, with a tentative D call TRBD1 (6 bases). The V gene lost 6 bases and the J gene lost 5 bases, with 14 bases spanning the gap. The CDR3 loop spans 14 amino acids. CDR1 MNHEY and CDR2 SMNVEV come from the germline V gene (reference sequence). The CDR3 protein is CASSMRGSHNEQFF. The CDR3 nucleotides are TGTGCCAGCAGCATGAGGGGGTCCCACAATGAGCAGTTCTTC.

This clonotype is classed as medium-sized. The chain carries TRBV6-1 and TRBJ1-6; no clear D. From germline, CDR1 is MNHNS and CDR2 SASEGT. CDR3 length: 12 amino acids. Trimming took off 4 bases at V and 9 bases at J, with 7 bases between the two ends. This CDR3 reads CASSAEGSPLHF. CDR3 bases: TGTGCCAGCAGTGCCGAGGGTTCACCCCTCCACTTT.

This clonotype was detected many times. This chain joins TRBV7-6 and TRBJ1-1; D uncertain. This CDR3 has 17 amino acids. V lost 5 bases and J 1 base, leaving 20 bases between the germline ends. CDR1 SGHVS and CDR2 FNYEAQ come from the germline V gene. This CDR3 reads CASSLSPPGVGNTEAFF. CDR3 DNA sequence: TGTGCCAGCAGCCTAAGCCCCCCCGGGGTCGGGAACACTGAAGCTTTCTTT.

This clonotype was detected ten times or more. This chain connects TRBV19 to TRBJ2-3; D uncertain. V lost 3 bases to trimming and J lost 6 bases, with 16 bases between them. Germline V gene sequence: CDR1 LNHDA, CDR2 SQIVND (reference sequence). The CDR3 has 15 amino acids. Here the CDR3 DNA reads TGTGCCAGTAGTATCCAGCGATCTGTCTCCGATACGCAGTATTTT. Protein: CASSIQRSVSDTQYF.